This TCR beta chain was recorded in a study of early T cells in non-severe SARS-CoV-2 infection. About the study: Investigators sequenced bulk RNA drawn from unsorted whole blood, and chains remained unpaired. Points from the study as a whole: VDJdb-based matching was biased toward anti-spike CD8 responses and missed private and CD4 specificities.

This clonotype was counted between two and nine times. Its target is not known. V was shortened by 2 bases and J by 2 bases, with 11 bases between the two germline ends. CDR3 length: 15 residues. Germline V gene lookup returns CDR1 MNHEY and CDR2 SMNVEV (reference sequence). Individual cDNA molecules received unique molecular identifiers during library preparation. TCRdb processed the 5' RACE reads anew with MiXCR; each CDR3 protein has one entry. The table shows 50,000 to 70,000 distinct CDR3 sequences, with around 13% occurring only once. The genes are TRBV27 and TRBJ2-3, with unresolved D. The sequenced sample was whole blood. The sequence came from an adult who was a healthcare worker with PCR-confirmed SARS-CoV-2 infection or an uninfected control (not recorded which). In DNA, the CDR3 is TGTGCCAGCAGTTTAGGGGTCTCCGACACAGATACGCAGTATTTT. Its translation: CASSLGVSDTDTQYF.